This T cell receptor (beta chain) originates from a study of lymphopenia after photon versus proton radiotherapy. Findings of the study overall: A bigger post-nadir fall in TCR diversity correlated inversely with survival time in deceased patients. After lymphocyte nadir, photon-treated repertoires showed oligoclonal expansion, especially CD8+ Temra. Relative stability marked proton patients; photon patients lost diversity and naive cells.

As to this clone: Its antigen remains unidentified.

Clones were sequenced by immunoSEQ multiplex PCR, and TCRdb holds only the in-frame ones, with some missing. Of 28,000 or so clones detected, approximately 85% appear once; the ten largest clones hold 4% to 6.5%. J was trimmed by 0 bases and V by 4 bases; bases with no gene match: 5. CDR3 size: 16 residues. Per the germline V gene, CDR1 is SGHVS and CDR2 is FNYEAQ. This specimen consisted of peripheral blood, obtained from a patient treated with photon-based radiotherapy. The chain joins TRBV7-6 to TRBJ2-7; 11 bases are a match to TRBD2. The clonotype originates from a young man with gastric cancer. CDR3 sequence: CASSSPSGGPSYEQYF. CDR3 DNA sequence: TGTGCCAGCAGCTCCCCTAGCGGGGGGCCCTCCTACGAGCAGTACTTC.